The following is a TCR beta chain sequence with its context. Its target is not known. This sample is part of a study of beta chain features in type 1 diabetes. General study results and limits: PCR might show a preference for shorter templates, equally across patients and controls. It was not settled here whether HLA type affects TCRB rearrangement. VDJ junctions in type 1 diabetes patients carried more deletions and fewer insertions.

Sequenced material consisted of expressed TCRB transcripts (all of the isolated RNA was reverse transcribed). Clones were read by immunoSEQ multiplex PCR, and TCRdb kept only the in-frame ones, dropping some. Of fewer than 500,000 clones listed, around 13% are singletons. The germline V gene encodes CDR1 LNHDA and CDR2 SQIVND (reference sequence). The germline V and J ends were trimmed by 8 bases and 0 bases, with 19 bases remaining between them. CDR3 length equals 17 residues. V is TRBV19 and J is TRBJ2-2; TRBD2 might be the D (5 bases). What was sequenced was naive CD4+ T cells from blood. The receptor's source is a man between 25 and 39 years old in good health. CDR3 in amino acids: CASQLIGSGTNTGELFF. For the CDR3, the DNA is TGTGCCAGTCAATTGATTGGGTCCGGGACGAACACCGGGGAGCTGTTTTTT.